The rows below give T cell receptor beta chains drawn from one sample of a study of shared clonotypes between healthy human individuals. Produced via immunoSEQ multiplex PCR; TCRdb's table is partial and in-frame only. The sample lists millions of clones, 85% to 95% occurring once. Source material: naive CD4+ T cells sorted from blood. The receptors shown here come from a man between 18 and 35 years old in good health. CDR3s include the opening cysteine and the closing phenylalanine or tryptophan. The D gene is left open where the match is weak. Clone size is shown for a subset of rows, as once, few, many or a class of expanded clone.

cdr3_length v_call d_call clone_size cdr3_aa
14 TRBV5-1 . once CASSFSAGGNEQFF
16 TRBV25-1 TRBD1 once CASSESGTGGDNEQFF
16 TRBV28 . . CASRLDKSSYNSPLHF
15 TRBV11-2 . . CASSPVGWDLKVAFF
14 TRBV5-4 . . CASSFMGATGELFF
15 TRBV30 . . CAWSAAGFSNQPQHF
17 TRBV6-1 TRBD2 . CASSEAGAQTSFIFQYF
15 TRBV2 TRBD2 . CASSRLASGTDTQYF
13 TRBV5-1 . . CASSLEGSATQYF
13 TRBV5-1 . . CASSLSEPYEQYF
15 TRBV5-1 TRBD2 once CASSLVTSGHNEQFF
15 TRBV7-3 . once CASRSPRDSYNEQFF
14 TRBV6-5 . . CASSYAQGGSEAFF
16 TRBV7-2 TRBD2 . CASSLVGSGGAETQYF
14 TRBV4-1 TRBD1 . CASSLRTGATEAFF
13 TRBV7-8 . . CASSLGSTYGYTF
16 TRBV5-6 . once CASISGWGPGANVLTF
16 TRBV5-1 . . CASTVEGLINTGELFF
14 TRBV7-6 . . CASSPQTASYEQYF
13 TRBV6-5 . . CASSRGPSYEQYF
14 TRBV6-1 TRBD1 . CASRPGQGDQPQHF
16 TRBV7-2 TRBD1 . CASSIRGQGVNSPLHF
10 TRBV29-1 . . CSVEAGRAFF
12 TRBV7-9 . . CASSSMQETQYF
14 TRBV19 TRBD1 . CASSFRDRPYGYTF
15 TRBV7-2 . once CASSLALTANSPLHF
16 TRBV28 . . CASTKGQWARGYGYTF
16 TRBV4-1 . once CASSQEGGRSNYGYTF
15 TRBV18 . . CASSPRAGAGYEQYF